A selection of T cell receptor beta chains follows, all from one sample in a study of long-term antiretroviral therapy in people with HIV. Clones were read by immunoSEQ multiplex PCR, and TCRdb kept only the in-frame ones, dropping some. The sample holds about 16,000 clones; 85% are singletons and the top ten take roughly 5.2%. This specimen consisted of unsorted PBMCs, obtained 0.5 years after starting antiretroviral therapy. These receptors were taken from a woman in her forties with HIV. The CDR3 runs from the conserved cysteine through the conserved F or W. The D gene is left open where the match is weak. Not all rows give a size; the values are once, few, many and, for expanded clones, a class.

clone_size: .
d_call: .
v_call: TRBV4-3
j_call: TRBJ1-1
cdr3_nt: TGCGCCAGCAGCCAAGATTCAGGCAGGGTGAGGATTGGAGCTTTCTTT
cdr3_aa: CASSQDSGRVRIGAFF

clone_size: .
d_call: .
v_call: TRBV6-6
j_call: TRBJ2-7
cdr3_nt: TGTGCCAGCAGTTACAGTCGGGATTCCTACGAGCAGTACTTC
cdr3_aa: CASSYSRDSYEQYF

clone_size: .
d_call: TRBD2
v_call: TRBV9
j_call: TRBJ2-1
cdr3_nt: TGTGCCAGCAGCGTAGCGGGAGGCCTCTACAATGAGCAGTTCTTC
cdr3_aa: CASSVAGGLYNEQFF

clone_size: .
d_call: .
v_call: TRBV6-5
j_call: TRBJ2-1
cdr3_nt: TGTGCCAGCAGGGACTCATTGGTCGATGAGCAGTTCTTC
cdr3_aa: CASRDSLVDEQFF

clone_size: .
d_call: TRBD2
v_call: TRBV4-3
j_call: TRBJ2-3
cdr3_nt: TGCGCCAGCAGCCAAAGAGTGGGAGGGGCAGATACGCAGTATTTT
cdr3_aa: CASSQRVGGADTQYF

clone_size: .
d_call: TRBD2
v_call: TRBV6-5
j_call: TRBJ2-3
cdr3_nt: TGTGCCACCCGGGGAGGGGCCACAGATACGCAGTATTTT
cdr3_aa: CATRGGATDTQYF

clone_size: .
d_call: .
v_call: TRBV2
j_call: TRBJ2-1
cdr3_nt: TGTGCCAGCAGTGTAGCAGGTGGCTACAATGAGCAGTTCTTC
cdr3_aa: CASSVAGGYNEQFF

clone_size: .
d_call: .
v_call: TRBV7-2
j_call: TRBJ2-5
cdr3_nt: TGTGCCAGCAGCTTAGTTTCGGCAGGGGACGGAGAGACCCAGTACTTC
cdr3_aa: CASSLVSAGDGETQYF

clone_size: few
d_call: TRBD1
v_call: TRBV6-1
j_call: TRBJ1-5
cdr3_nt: TGTGCCAGCAGTGAAAGGAAGTCAGGGGGTCAGCCCCAGCATTTT
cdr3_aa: CASSERKSGGQPQHF

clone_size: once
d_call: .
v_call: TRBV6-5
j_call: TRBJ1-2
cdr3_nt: TGTGCCAGCAGTTTAACAGGACCCTATGGCTACACCTTC
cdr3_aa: CASSLTGPYGYTF

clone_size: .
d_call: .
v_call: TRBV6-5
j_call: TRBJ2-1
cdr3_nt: TGTGCCAGCAGTTACTCGACCATATACAATGAGCAGTTCTTC
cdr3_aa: CASSYSTIYNEQFF

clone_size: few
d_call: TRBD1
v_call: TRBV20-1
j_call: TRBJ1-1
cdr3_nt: TGCAGTGCTCTCAGGGGGAGTGAAGCTTTCTTT
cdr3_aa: CSALRGSEAFF

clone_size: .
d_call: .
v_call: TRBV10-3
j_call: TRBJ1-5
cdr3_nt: TGTGCCATCAGTGAGTCTGGGTCTGGTCAGCCCCAGCATTTT
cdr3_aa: CAISESGSGQPQHF

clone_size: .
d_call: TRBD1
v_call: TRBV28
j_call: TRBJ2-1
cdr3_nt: TGTGCCAGCAGTATCCGGACAGGGGGTTCCTACAATGAGCAGTTCTTC
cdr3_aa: CASSIRTGGSYNEQFF

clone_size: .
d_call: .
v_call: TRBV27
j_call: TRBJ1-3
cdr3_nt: TGTGCCAGCAATGGAAACACCATATATTTT
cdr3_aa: CASNGNTIYF

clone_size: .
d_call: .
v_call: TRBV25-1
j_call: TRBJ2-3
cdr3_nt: TGTGCCAGCAGCAAGACTAGCACAGATACGCAGTATTTT
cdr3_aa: CASSKTSTDTQYF

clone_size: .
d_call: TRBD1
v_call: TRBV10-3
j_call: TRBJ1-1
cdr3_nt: TGTGCCATCAGTCTCAGGGACAGCTCGAACACTGAAGCTTTCTTT
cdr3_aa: CAISLRDSSNTEAFF

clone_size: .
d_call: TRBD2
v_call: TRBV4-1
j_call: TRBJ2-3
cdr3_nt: TGCGCCAGCAGCCAAGGGACTAGCGCCTTCACAGATACGCAGTATTTT
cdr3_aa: CASSQGTSAFTDTQYF

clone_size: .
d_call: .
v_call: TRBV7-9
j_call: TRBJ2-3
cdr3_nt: TGTGCCAGCAGCCCCCCTTGGCTCAGCACAGATACGCAGTATTTT
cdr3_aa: CASSPPWLSTDTQYF

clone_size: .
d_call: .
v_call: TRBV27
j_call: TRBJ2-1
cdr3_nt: TGTGCCAGCAGTTTTTTGGAGGGCCAAAGTAATGAGCAGTTCTTC
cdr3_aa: CASSFLEGQSNEQFF

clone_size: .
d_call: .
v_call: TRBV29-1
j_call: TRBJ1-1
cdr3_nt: TGCAGCGGTGAACAGAGCTTAGACACTGAAGCTTTCTTT
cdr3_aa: CSGEQSLDTEAFF

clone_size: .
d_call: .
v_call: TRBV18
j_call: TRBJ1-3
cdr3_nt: TGTGCCAGCTCACCTCTTGACAGTATCTCTGGAAACACCATATATTTT
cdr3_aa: CASSPLDSISGNTIYF

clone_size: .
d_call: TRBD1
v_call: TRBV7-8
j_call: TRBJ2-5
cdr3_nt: TGTGCCAGCAGCCACCCATCCTACAGGGGGCGGGGAGAGACCCAGTACTTC
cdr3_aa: CASSHPSYRGRGETQYF

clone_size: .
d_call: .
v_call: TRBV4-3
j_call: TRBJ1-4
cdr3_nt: TGCGCCAGCAGCCAAGGGCCCCGGGCCTCTAATGAAAAACTGTTTTTT
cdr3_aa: CASSQGPRASNEKLFF

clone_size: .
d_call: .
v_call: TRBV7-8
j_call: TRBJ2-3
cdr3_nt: TGTGCCAGCAGCCGATACACAGATACGCAGTATTTT
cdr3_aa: CASSRYTDTQYF

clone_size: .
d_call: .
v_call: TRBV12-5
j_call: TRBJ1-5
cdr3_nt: TGTGCTAGTGGTTCGGGGACGCCGGAACAGCCCCAGCATTTT
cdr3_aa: CASGSGTPEQPQHF

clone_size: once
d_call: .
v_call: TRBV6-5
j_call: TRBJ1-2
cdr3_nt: TGTGCCAGCAGTTCCCTCGTGGGGGCGCGGGATGGCTACACCTTC
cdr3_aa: CASSSLVGARDGYTF

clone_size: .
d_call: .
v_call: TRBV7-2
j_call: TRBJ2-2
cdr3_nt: TGTGCCAGCAGCCTTCGGGGGGGACAGGGCACCGGGGAGCTGTTTTTT
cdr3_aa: CASSLRGGQGTGELFF

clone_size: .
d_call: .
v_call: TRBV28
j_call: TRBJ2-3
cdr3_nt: TGTGCCAGCCGGTCCCTGAATACGCAGTATTTT
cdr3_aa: CASRSLNTQYF

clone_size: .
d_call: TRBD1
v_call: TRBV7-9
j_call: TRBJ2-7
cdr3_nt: TGTGCCAGCAGCTTAGTCCCACAGGGGGACCCCTACGAGCAGTACTTC
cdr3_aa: CASSLVPQGDPYEQYF

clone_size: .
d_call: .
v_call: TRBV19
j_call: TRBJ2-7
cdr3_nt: TGTGCCAGTAGTATGGTGGGGCGCGAGCAGTACTTC
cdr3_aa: CASSMVGREQYF

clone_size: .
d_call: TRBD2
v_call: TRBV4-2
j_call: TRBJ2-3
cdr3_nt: TGTGCCAGCAGCCAAGATAATGGTGCGGGAGCGCCCACAGATACGCAGTATTTT
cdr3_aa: CASSQDNGAGAPTDTQYF

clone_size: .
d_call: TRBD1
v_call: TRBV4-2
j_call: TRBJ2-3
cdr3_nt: TGTGCCAGCAGCCCCGGGACAGCAGGAGATACGCAGTATTTT
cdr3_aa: CASSPGTAGDTQYF

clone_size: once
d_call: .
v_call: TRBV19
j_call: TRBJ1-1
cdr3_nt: TGTGCCAGTAGTATATCCATCGGGACACTTGAAGCTTTCTTT
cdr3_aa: CASSISIGTLEAFF

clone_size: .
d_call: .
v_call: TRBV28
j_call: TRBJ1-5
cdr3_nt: TGTGCCAGCAGTCCTCTAGGGACATCTAGCAATCAGCCCCAGCATTTT
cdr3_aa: CASSPLGTSSNQPQHF

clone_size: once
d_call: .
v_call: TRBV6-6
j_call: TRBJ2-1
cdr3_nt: TGTGCCAGCAGTTACCCGGGACTTTCCTACAATGAGCAGTTCTTC
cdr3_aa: CASSYPGLSYNEQFF

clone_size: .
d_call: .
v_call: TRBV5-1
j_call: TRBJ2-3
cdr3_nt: TGCGCCAGCAGCTTAGGCGCCAGGAGCACAGATACGCAGTATTTT
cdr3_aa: CASSLGARSTDTQYF

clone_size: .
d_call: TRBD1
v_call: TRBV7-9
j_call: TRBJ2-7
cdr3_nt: TGTGCCAGCAGCTTCGGACAGGGCCCCTACGAGCAGTACTTC
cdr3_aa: CASSFGQGPYEQYF

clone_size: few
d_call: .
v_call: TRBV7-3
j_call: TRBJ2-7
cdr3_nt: TGTGCCAGCAGCCCACAGGGTACCTACGAGCAGTACTTC
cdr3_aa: CASSPQGTYEQYF

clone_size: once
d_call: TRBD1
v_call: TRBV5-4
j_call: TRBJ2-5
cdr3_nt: TGTGCCAGCAGCTTGGTCGTGACAGGGGGCGAAGAGACCCAGTACTTC
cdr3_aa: CASSLVVTGGEETQYF

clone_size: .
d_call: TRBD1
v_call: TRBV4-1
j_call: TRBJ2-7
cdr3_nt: TGCGCCAGCAGCCCCGGACAGGCGTCCTACGAGCAGTACTTC
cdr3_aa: CASSPGQASYEQYF

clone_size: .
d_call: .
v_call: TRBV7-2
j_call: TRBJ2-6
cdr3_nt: TGTGCCAGCAGCAAGACCTCTGGGGCCAACGTCCTGACTTTC
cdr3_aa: CASSKTSGANVLTF

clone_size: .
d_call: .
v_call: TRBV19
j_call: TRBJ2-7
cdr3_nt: TGTGCCAGTAGTTCTACAGGCGAGGTCGCCTACGAGCAGTACTTC
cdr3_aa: CASSSTGEVAYEQYF

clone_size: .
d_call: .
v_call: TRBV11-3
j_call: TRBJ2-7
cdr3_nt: TGTGCCAGCAGCTTACGTTCCGGCCCCTACGAGCAGTACTTC
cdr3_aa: CASSLRSGPYEQYF

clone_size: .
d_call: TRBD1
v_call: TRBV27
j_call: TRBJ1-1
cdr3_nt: TGTGCCAGCAGTTTTGGACAGGGGGGGACTGAAGCTTTCTTT
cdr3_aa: CASSFGQGGTEAFF

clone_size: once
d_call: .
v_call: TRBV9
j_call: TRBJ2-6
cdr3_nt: TGTGCCAGCAGCGTCGGCGGTTCTGGGGCCAACGTCCTGACTTTC
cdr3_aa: CASSVGGSGANVLTF

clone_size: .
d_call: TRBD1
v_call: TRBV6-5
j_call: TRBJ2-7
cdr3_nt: TGTGCCAGCAGTCTGGGACAGGGCTCCTACGAGCAGTACTTC
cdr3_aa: CASSLGQGSYEQYF

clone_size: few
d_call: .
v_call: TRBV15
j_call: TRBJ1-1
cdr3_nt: TGTGCCACCAGCAGAGATCGGGCAGGTGGCGGACCAATAAGCGTAACTGAAGCTTTCTTT
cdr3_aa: CATSRDRAGGGPISVTEAFF